This T cell receptor (beta chain) comes out of a study of T cells in Graves' hyperthyroidism and ophthalmopathy. Points from the study as a whole: Blood also carried most thyroid clonotypes expanded above 0.001.

It was considered stable Graves' hyperthyroidism when ophthalmopathy did not progress within 18 months. Hyperthyroidism in the patients, aged 18 to 65, was newly diagnosed and under 2 months in duration. CDR3 size: 18 residues. With 1 base clipped from V and 3 bases from J, the junction kept 6 bases outside the gene matches. CDR1 is MNHEY, CDR2 SMNVEV, per germline (reference sequence). Regarding this clonotype: Its antigen is undetermined.

TCR beta CDR3 regions were amplified from RNA. The HTBI primer set drove a first-round RT-PCR of the TCR CDR3. From the multiplex PCR reads, TCRdb called clonotypes with MiXCR, one entry per CDR3 protein. This table has 530,000 or so distinct CDR3 sequences, 40% to 55% appearing once. Sequenced input: peripheral blood or thyroid tissue (not recorded which). The chain couples TRBV27 to TRBJ2-1, with 13 bases that match TRBD2. The clonotype was recovered from a woman aged 18 to 35 with Graves' hyperthyroidism. CDR3 sequence reads: CASSLWTSGRMSYNEQFF. The CDR3 DNA reads TGTGCCAGCAGTTTATGGACTAGCGGGAGAATGAGCTACAATGAGCAGTTCTTC.